This TCR beta chain was sequenced for a study of blood T cell repertoires in COVID-19. This clone was seen more than once but under ten times. CDR1 is KGHSH, CDR2 LQKENI, per germline. With 5 bases clipped from V and 0 bases from J, the junction kept 9 bases outside the gene matches. The CDR3 covers 16 residues. Clones were sequenced by immunoSEQ multiplex PCR, and TCRdb holds only the in-frame ones, with some missing. This table holds some 38,000 clones, about 85% found once. This clonotype was obtained from a man aged 60-69 years with COVID-19, enrolled during active disease. The J gene is TRBJ2-7, the V gene TRBV18, with 8 bases aligning to TRBD1. The sequenced sample consisted of peripheral blood. The CDR3 DNA reads TGTGCCAGCTCAGTAACGACAGGGGCCTCCTCCTACGAGCAGTACTTC. This translates into CASSVTTGASSYEQYF.